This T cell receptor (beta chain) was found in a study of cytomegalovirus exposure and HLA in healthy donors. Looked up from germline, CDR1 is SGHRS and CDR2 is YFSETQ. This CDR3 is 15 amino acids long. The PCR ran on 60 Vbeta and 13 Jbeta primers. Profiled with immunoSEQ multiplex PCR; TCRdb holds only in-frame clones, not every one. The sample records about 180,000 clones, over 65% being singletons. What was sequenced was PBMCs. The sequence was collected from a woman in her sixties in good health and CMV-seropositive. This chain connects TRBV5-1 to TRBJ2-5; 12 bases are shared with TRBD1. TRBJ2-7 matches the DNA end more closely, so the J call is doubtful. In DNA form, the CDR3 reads TGCGCCAGCAGCTTAGAGGGACAGGGGGCCGACGAGCAGTACTTC. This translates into CASSLEGQGADEQYF.